These 18 T cell receptor beta chains share one sample of origin, sequenced in a study of PD-L1 blockade in urothelial cancer. Assay used: immunoSEQ multiplex PCR; TCRdb lists only in-frame clones, some missing. The sample gives more than 90,000 clones, 85% to 95% of which show up once; 3.5% to 4.5% is in the top ten. Time point denoted: peripheral blood 6 weeks after treatment start. Source: PBMCs, taken around atezolizumab (anti-PD-L1) treatment. These receptors all come from a man aged 60-69 years with urothelial cancer.

The rearrangement joins TRBV6-1 to TRBJ2-7, with TRBD2 matching 7 bases. The V and J ends lost 5 bases and 3 bases, in that order; junction bases with no gene match: 7. The CDR3 covers 14 residues. The V gene's germline CDR1 is MNHNS and CDR2 SASEGT. Here the CDR3 DNA reads TGTGCCAGCAGTCTCACGTGGGGGGGCTACGAGCAGTACTTC. This translates into CASSLTWGGYEQYF.

V and J are TRBV4-2 and TRBJ1-4; 9 bases agree with TRBD1. V lost 4 bases and J lost 5; bases outside the gene matches: 8. CDR1 is LGHNA, CDR2 YNFKEQ, per germline. The CDR3 has 16 amino acids. The CDR3 here is CASSLREGTGNEKLFF. Written as DNA, the CDR3 is TGTGCCAGCAGCCTCCGAGAGGGGACAGGGAATGAAAAACTGTTTTTT.

This clone was picked up one time. V gene TRBV2 combines with J gene TRBJ1-1, with TRBD1 identical over 9 bases. CDR3 size: 14 residues. Germline-derived CDR1 and CDR2 are SNHLY and FYNNEI. The junction had 7 bases not matched to a gene; V was cut back by 6 bases and J by 5 bases. The CDR3, as DNA: TGTGCCAGCAGGGTGACAGGGGGGGAAACTGAAGCTTTCTTT. This encodes CASRVTGGETEAFF.

The rearrangement uses TRBV7-2 and TRBJ2-5; TRBD1 matches 8 bases. This CDR3 contains 15 residues. The ends lost 1 base at V and 5 bases at J; junction bases unmatched: 6. Germline V lookup: CDR1 SGHTA, CDR2 FQGNSA. The CDR3 is CASSLGTGSRETQYF. CDR3 nucleotide sequence: TGTGCCAGCAGCTTAGGGACAGGGTCGCGGGAGACCCAGTACTTC.

This chain uses TRBV30 with TRBJ1-2; a possible D gene is TRBD1 (6 bases). CDR3 size: 11 residues. Trimming shortened V by 3 bases and J by 9 bases, and 11 bases separated the two germline ends. Germline V gene data show CDR1 as GTSNPN and CDR2 as SVGIG (reference sequence). The CDR3, as DNA: TGTGCCTGGAGCGACAGGTTGCGCTACACCTTC. Its translation: CAWSDRLRYTF.

CDR3 sequence reads: CASSVQKNRLLSGGYTF. CDR3 in DNA: TGTGCCAGCAGCGTGCAAAAAAACAGACTCCTTTCGGGAGGCTACACCTTC. This chain links TRBV9 with TRBJ1-2; D not certain. CDR3 length: 17 residues. V was cut by 2 bases and J by 8 bases, with 25 bases left in between. The germline CDR1 and CDR2 sequences are SGDLS and YYNGEE.

This chain links TRBV11-3 with TRBJ2-2; D may be TRBD2 (5 bases). V lost 5 bases, J lost 5 bases, and 6 bases lay in between. Germline V gene lookup returns CDR1 SGHNT and CDR2 YENEEA. The CDR3 is 12 residues long. CDR3 sequence (DNA): TGTGCCAGCAGCCGAGGGACCGGGGAGCTGTTTTTT. Residues: CASSRGTGELFF.

This clone came up a few times. The rearrangement uses TRBV7-2 and TRBJ2-7; TRBD2 might be the D (6 bases). The CDR3 is made up of 12 amino acids. Deletions cut 2 bases from V and 7 bases from J, with 9 bases between. Germline V gene sequence: CDR1 SGHTA, CDR2 FQGNSA. DNA for the CDR3: TGTGCCAGCAGCTTACGGGGGTTGGAGCAGTACTTC. Translating it yields CASSLRGLEQYF.

This rearrangement joins TRBV4-1 to TRBJ1-2, with 7 bases identical to TRBD1. V gave up 7 bases and J gave up 1 base; unmatched junction bases: 6. Germline V CDR1 and CDR2: MGHRA, YSYEKL. The CDR3 is made up of 14 amino acids. CDR3 in amino acids: CASNRQGDNYGYTF. CDR3 DNA sequence: TGCGCCAGCAACCGACAGGGTGATAACTATGGCTACACCTTC.

The rearrangement uses TRBV11-2 and TRBJ1-2, with a weak D call TRBD1 (6 bases). The CDR3 is made up of 14 amino acids. V shed 5 bases and J shed 1 base, with 11 bases lying between them. Looked up from germline, CDR1 is SGHAT and CDR2 is FQNNGV. CDR3 in amino acids: CASSPNRDNYGYTF. The CDR3 DNA reads TGTGCCAGCAGCCCGAACAGGGATAACTATGGCTACACCTTC. Looking up the rest from reference TRBV11-2 and TRBJ1-2 gives the full variable domain: EAGVAQSPRYKIIEKRQSVAFWCNPISGHATLYWYQQILGQGPKLLIQFQNNGVVDDSQLPKDRFSAERLKGVDSTLKIQPAKLEDSAVYLCASSPNRDNYGYTFGSGTRLTVV.

The chain links TRBV30 to TRBJ2-1; D might be TRBD2 (5 bases). V was cut by 0 bases and J by 10 bases, with 13 bases left in between. This CDR3 has 13 residues. Germline V CDR1 and CDR2: GTSNPN, SVGIG (reference sequence). The CDR3 is CAWSVLEGWEQFF. CDR3 coding DNA: TGTGCCTGGAGTGTACTTGAGGGTTGGGAGCAGTTCTTC.

This clone has just a few counts. The chain is built from TRBV30 and TRBJ1-4, with D unclear. Per germline, CDR1 GTSNPN and CDR2 SVGIG (reference sequence). This CDR3 region has 14 residues. V was pared by 2 bases and J by 0 bases, with 7 bases between. The DNA of the CDR3 is TGTGCCTGGAGTCTTTACTCAACTAATGAAAAACTGTTTTTT. This sequence encodes CAWSLYSTNEKLFF.

This chain links TRBV6-5 with TRBJ2-7, with TRBD1 matching over 7 bases. Unmatched junction bases numbered 8, after V lost 2 bases and J lost 7 bases. This CDR3 region has 14 residues. The germline V gene encodes CDR1 MNHEY and CDR2 SVGAGI. CDR3 region: CASSYQGGRREQYF. DNA for the CDR3: TGTGCCAGCAGTTACCAAGGGGGCCGGAGGGAGCAGTACTTC.

The rearrangement uses TRBV7-6 and TRBJ2-5, with D unclear. Trimming stripped 6 bases from V and 5 bases from J, with 10 bases between. The CDR3 totals 12 residues. Germline assignment: CDR1 SGHVS and CDR2 FNYEAQ. In DNA, the CDR3 is TGTGCCAGCAGTCTTCCGAGGGAGACCCAGTACTTC. Translating it yields CASSLPRETQYF.

The genes are TRBV11-2 and TRBJ2-4; TRBD2 matches 14 bases. CDR1 is SGHAT and CDR2 is FQNNGV in the germline V gene. With V trimmed by 5 bases and J by 4 bases, 4 bases remained unmatched. This CDR3 region has 16 residues. DNA of the CDR3: TGTGCCAGCAGCCAGGGACTAGCGGGGGTGAAAAACATTCAGTACTTC. Protein product: CASSQGLAGVKNIQYF. The variable domain in full, completed from reference TRBV11-2 and TRBJ2-4, reads EAGVAQSPRYKIIEKRQSVAFWCNPISGHATLYWYQQILGQGPKLLIQFQNNGVVDDSQLPKDRFSAERLKGVDSTLKIQPAKLEDSAVYLCASSQGLAGVKNIQYFGAGTRLSVL.

This clone was recorded a few times. Other DNA sequences in the sample encode the same CDR3. The J gene is TRBJ2-3, the V gene TRBV7-6; 8 bases are a match to TRBD1. Germline V gene lookup returns CDR1 SGHVS and CDR2 FNYEAQ. J gave up 1 base and V 4 bases, and 1 base lay outside the gene matches. This CDR3 has 14 amino acids. CDR3 residues: CASSSGQGTDTQYF. The DNA for the CDR3 is TGTGCCAGCAGCTCGGGACAGGGCACAGATACGCAGTATTTT.

The chain recombines TRBV9 with TRBJ2-7, with a weak D call TRBD1 (6 bases). The CDR3 is made up of 14 amino acids. The germline V gene encodes CDR1 SGDLS and CDR2 YYNGEE. Deletions cut 0 bases from V and 5 bases from J, with 12 bases between. The DNA for the CDR3 is TGTGCCAGCAGCGTAGGGTGGCAGGGGCACGAGCAGTACTTC. Protein: CASSVGWQGHEQYF.

This chain connects TRBV18 to TRBJ2-5, with TRBD2 identical over 14 bases. V trimming: 2 bases; J trimming: 5 bases; junction bases outside the gene matches: 22. Germline CDR1 is KGHSH and CDR2 is LQKENI. CDR3 length equals 22 residues. CDR3 in amino acids: CASSPRNKRLAGGPSREETQYF. In DNA, the CDR3 is TGTGCCAGCTCACCAAGAAATAAGCGACTAGCGGGAGGGCCCTCCCGTGAGGAGACCCAGTACTTC.